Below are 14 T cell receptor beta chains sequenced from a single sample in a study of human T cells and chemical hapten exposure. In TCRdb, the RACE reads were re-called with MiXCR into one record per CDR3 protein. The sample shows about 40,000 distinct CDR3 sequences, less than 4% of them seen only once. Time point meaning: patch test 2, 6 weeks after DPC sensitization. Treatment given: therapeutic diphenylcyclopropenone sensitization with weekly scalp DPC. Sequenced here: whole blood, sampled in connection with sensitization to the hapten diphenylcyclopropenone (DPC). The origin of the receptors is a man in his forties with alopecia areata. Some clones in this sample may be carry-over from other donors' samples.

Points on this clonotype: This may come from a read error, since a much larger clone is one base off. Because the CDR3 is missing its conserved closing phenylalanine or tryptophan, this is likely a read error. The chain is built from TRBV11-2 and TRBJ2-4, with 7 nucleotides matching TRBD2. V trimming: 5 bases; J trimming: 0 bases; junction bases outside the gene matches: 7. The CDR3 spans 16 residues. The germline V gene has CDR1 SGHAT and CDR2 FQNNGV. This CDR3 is CASSVSGPLAKNIQYY. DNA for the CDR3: TGTGCCAGCAGCGTTAGCGGGCCCTTAGCCAAAAACATTCAGTACTAC.

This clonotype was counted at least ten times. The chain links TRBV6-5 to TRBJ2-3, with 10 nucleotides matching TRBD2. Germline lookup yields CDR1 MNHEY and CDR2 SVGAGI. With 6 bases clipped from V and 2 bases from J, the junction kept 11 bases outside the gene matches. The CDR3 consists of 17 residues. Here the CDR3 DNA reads TGTGCCAGCAGCTTAGCGGGAGGTTCAATTTTCACAGATACGCAGTATTTT. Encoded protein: CASSLAGGSIFTDTQYF.

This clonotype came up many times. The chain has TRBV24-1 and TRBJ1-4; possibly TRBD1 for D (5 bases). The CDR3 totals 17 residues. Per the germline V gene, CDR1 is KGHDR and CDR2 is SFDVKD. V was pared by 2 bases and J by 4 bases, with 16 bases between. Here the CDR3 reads CATSDSTPGRDNEKLFF. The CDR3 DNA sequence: TGTGCCACCAGTGATTCGACGCCCGGCAGGGATAATGAAAAACTGTTTTTT.

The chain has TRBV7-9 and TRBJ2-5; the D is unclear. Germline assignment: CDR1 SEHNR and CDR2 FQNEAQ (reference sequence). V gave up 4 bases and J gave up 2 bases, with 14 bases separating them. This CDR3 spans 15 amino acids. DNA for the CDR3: TGTGCCAGCAGCTCCGCTCCGATAGGGCAAGAGACCCAGTACTTC. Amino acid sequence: CASSSAPIGQETQYF.

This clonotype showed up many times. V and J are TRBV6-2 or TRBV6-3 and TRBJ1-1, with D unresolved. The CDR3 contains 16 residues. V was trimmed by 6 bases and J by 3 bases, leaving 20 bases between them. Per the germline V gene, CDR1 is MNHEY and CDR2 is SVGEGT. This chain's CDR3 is CASSQPATSFDTEAFF. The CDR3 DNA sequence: TGTGCCAGCAGCCAACCGGCAACATCCTTTGACACTGAAGCTTTCTTT.

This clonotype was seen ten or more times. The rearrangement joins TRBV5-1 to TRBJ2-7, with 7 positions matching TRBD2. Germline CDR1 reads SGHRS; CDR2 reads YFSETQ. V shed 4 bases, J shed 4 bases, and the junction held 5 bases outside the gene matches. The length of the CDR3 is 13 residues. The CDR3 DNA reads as TGCGCCAGCAGCCAAGGGGAGGGGTACGAGCAGTACTTC. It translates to CASSQGEGYEQYF.

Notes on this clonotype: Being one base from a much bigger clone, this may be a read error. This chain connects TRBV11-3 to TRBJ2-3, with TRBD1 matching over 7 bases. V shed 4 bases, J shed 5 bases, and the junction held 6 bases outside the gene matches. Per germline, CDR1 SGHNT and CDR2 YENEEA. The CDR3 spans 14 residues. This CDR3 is CASSWGQRQDTQYF. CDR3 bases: TGTGCCAGCAGCTGGGGACAGCGACAAGATACGCAGTATTTT. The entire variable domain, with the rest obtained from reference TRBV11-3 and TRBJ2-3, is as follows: EAGVVQSPRYKIIEKKQPVAFWCNPISGHNTLYWYLQNLGQGPELLIRYENEEAVDDSQLPKDRFSAERLKGVDSTLKIQPAELGDSAVYLCASSWGQRQDTQYFGPGTRLTVL.

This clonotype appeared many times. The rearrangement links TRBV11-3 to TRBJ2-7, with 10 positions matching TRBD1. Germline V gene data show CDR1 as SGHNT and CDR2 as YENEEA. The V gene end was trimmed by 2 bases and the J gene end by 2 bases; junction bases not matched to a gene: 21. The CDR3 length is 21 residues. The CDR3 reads CASSLPRSGDRGKPSTYEQYF. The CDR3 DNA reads TGTGCCAGCAGCTTACCCCGGTCGGGGGACAGGGGCAAACCCTCTACCTACGAGCAGTACTTC.

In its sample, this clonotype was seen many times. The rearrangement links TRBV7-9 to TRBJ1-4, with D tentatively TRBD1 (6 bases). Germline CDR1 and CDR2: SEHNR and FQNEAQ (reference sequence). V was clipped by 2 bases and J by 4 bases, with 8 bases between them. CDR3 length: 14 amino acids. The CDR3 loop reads CASSLQGRNEKLFF. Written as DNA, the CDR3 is TGTGCCAGCAGCTTACAGGGGCGTAATGAAAAACTGTTTTTT.

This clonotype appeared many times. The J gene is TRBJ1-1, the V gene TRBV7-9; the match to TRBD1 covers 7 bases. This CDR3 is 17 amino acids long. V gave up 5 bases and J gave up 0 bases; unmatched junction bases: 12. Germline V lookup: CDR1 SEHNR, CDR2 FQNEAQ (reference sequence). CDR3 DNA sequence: TGTGCCAGCAGCCCTAGGCCACAGGGGCCCGTGAACACTGAAGCTTTCTTT. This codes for CASSPRPQGPVNTEAFF.

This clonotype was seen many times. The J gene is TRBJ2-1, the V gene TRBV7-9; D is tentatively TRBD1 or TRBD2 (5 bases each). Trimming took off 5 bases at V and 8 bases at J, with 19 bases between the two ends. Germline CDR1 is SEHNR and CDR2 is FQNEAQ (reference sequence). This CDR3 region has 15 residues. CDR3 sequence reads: CASSIPTGRGDEQFF. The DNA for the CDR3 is TGTGCCAGCAGCATCCCTACGGGGCGTGGGGATGAGCAGTTCTTC.

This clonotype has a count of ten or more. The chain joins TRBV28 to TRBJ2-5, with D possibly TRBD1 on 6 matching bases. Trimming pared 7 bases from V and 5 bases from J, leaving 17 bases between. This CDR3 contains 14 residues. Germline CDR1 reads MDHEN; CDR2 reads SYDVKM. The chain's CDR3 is CASTRGGGVETQYF. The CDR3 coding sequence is TGTGCCAGCACTAGAGGTGGGGGCGTCGAGACCCAGTACTTC.

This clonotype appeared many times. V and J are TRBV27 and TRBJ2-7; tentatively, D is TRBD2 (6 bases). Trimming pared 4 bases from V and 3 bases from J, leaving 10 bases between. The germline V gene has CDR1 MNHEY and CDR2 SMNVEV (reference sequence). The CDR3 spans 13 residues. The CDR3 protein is CASSSSGYYEQYF. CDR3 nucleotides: TGTGCCAGCAGTTCAAGCGGGTACTACGAGCAGTACTTC.

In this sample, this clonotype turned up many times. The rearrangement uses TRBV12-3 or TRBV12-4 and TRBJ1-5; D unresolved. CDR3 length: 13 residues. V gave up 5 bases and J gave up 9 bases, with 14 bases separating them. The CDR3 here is CASSPTVPGPQHF. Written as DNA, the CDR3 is TGTGCCAGCAGTCCGACGGTGCCGGGGCCCCAGCATTTT.